This entry features one T cell receptor beta chain sequence. Its matching antigen is unknown. The record originates from a study of cytomegalovirus exposure and HLA in healthy donors. Turning to the study itself: Early released data comprised around 85 million unique TCRs from HLA-typed donors. Study-level results: Later, TCR association rates were found to vary by HLA locus, highest for DRB1 and lowest for HLA-C. In a later analysis, at a false discovery rate of 0.05, 17,000 or so TCR beta sequences matched HLA alleles.

The PCR contained 60 Vbeta and 13 Jbeta primers. Assay: immunoSEQ multiplex PCR; the TCRdb copy retains only in-frame clones and omits some. This sample yields about 190,000 clones, of which roughly 84% are seen a single time; 2% to 3% belongs to the top ten. The specimen sequenced was PBMCs. The sequence came from a woman aged 45 to 65 in good health and CMV-seropositive.

CDR3: CASSHLTAPGNTEAFF. CDR3 coding DNA: TGTGCCAGCAGCCACCTGACAGCTCCCGGGAACACTGAAGCTTTCTTT. V and J are TRBV7-9 and TRBJ1-1; D possibly corresponds to TRBD1 (5 bases). Germline values: CDR1 SEHNR, CDR2 FQNEAQ (reference sequence). V was clipped by 5 bases and J by 1 base, with 17 bases between them. This CDR3 spans 16 amino acids.